The entry below describes one T cell receptor beta chain. This entry belongs to a study of blood T cell repertoires in COVID-19. Sequenced by immunoSEQ multiplex PCR; TCRdb stores in-frame clones only, minus some. The table records roughly 500,000 clones, over 75% of them present only once. Those who participated ranged in age from about 18 to 89 years and resided in roughly 26 US areas. CDR1 and CDR2 from the germline V gene are LGHNA and YSLEER. This CDR3 comprises 12 residues. Trimming took off 3 bases at V and 8 bases at J, with 10 bases between the two ends. Input material: PBMCs or T cells enriched from blood (not recorded which). This sequence was found in a woman between 35 and 50 years old who had recovered from COVID-19. The V gene is TRBV4-3, the J gene TRBJ1-1, with D perhaps TRBD1 (5 bases). The CDR3 DNA follows: TGCGCCAGCAGCCAGGATAAGGGGGAAGCTTTCTTT. Its translation is CASSQDKGEAFF.